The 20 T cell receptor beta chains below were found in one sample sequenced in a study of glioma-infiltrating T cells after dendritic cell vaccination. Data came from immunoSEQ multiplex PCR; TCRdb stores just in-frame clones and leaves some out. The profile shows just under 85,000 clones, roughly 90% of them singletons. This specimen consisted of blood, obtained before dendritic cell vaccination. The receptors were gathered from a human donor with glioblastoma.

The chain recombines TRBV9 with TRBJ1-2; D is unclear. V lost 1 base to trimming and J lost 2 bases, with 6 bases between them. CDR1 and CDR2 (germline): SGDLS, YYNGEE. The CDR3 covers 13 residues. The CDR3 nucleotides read TGTGCCAGCAGCGTATCCAGAAACTATGGCTACACCTTC. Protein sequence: CASSVSRNYGYTF.

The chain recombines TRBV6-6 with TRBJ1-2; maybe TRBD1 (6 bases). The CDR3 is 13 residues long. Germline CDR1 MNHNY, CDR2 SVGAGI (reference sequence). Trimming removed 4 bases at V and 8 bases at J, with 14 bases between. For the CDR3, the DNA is TGTGCCAGCAGTTCCCCGACAGGCGGAGGCTACACCTTC. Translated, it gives CASSSPTGGGYTF.

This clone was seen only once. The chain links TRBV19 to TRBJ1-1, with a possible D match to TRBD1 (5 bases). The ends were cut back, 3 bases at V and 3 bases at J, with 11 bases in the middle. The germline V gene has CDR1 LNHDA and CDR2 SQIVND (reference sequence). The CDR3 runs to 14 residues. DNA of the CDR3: TGTGCCAGTAGTATGGGACTCTCTGACACTGAAGCTTTCTTT. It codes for CASSMGLSDTEAFF.

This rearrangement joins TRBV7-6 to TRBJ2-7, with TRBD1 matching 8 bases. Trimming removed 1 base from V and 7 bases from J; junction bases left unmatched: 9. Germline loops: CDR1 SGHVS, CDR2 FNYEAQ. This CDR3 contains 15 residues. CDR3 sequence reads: CASSLGGRGLGEQYF. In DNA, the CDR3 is TGTGCCAGCAGCTTAGGAGGCAGGGGGCTGGGAGAGCAGTACTTC.

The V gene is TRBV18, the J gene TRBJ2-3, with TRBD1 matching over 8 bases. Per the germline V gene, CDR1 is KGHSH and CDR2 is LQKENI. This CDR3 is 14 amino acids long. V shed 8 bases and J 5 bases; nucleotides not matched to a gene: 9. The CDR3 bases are TGTGCCAGCGCGCCGACAGGGGTCGGAGATACGCAGTATTTT. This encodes CASAPTGVGDTQYF.

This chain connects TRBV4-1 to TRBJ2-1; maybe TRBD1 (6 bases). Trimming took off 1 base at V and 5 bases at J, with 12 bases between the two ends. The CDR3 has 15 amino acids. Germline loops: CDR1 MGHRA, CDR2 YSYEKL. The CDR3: CASSQVTGYHNEQFF. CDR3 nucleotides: TGCGCCAGCAGCCAAGTTACAGGGTACCACAATGAGCAGTTCTTC.

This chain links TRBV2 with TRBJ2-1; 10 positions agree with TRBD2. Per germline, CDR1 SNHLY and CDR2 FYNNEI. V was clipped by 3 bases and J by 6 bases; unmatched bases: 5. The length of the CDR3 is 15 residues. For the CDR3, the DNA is TGTGCCAGCAGTGAGGGGACTAGCGTTCTCAATGAGCAGTTCTTC. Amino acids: CASSEGTSVLNEQFF.

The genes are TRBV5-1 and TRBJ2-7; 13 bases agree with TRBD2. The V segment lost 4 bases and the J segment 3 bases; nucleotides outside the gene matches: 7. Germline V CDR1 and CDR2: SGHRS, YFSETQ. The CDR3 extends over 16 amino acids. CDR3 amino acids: CASSPVGLAGVYEQYF. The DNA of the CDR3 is TGCGCCAGCAGCCCTGTTGGACTAGCGGGAGTCTACGAGCAGTACTTC.

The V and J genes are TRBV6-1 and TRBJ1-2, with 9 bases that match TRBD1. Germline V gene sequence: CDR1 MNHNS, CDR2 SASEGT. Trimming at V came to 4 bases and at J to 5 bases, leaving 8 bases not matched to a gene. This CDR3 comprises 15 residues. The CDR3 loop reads CASSVSGQGIYGYTF. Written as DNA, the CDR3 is TGTGCCAGCAGTGTTTCGGGACAGGGAATTTATGGCTACACCTTC.

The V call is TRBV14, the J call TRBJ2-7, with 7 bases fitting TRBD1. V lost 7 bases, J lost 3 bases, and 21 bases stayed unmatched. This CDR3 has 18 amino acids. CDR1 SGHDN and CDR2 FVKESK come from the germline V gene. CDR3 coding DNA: TGTGCCAGCATCGACCCCCATCCACAGGGGCCAGTAGACTACGAGCAGTACTTC. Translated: CASIDPHPQGPVDYEQYF. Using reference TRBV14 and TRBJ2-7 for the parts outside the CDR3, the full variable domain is EAGVTQFPSHSVIEKGQTVTLRCDPISGHDNLYWYRRVMGKEIKFLLHFVKESKQDESGMPNNRFLAERTGGTYSTLKVQPAELEDSGVYFCASIDPHPQGPVDYEQYFGPGTRLTVT.

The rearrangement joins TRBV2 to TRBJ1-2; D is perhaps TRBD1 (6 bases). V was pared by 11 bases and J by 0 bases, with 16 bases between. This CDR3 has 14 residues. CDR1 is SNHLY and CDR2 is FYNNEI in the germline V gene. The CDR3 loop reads CASTRGIANYGYTF. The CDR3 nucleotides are TGTGCCTCCACGAGGGGGATAGCTAACTATGGCTACACCTTC.

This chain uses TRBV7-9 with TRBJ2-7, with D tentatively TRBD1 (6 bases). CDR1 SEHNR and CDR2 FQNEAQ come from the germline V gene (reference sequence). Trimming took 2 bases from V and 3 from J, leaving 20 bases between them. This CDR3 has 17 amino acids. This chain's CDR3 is CASSLSEGVGRYYEQYF. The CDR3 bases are TGTGCCAGCAGCTTATCTGAGGGGGTGGGGAGATACTACGAGCAGTACTTC.

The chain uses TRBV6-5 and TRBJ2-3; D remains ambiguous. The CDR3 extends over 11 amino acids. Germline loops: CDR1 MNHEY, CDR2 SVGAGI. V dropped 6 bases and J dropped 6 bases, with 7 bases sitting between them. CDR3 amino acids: CASRRSDTQYF. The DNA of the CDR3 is TGTGCCAGCAGGAGATCGGATACGCAGTATTTT.

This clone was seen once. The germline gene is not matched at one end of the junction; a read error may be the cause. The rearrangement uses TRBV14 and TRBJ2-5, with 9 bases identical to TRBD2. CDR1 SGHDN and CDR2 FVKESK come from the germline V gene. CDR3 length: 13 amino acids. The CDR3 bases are TGTGCCAGCAGCCAACTTCTAGCGGGGTGGTGGGACTTC. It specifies CASSQLLAGWWDF.

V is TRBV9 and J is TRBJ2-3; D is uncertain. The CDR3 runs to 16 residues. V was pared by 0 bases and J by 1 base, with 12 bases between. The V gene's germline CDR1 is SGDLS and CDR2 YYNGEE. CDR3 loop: CASSVGPGPGTDTQYF. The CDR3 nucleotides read TGTGCCAGCAGCGTAGGACCGGGTCCTGGCACAGATACGCAGTATTTT.

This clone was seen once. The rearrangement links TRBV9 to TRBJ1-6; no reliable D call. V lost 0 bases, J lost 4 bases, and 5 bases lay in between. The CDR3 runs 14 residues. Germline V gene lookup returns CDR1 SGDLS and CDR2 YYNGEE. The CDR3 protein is CASSVVQYNSPLHF. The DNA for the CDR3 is TGTGCCAGCAGCGTAGTACAGTATAATTCACCCCTCCACTTT.

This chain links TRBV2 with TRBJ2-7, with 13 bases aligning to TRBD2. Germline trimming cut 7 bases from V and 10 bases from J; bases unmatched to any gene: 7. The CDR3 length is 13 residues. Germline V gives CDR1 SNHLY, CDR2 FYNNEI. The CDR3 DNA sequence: TGTGCCAGCACCCCGGGACTAGCGGGGTCCCAGTACTTC. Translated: CASTPGLAGSQYF.

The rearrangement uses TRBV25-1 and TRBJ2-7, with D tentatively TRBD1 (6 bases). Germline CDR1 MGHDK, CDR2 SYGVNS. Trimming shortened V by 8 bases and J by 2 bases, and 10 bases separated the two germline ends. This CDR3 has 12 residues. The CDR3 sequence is CASEGDTYEQYF. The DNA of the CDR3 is TGTGCCAGCGAGGGGGATACCTACGAGCAGTACTTC.

The CDR3 region has the DNA TGCAGCGTTTCAAGGGCAGGGTCCGATCAGCCCCAGCATTTT. Protein sequence: CSVSRAGSDQPQHF. The J gene is TRBJ1-5, the V gene TRBV29-1; possibly TRBD1 for D (5 bases). V was trimmed by 5 bases and J by 5 bases, leaving 16 bases between them. CDR1 and CDR2 from the germline V gene are SQVTM and ANQGSEA. The CDR3 loop spans 14 amino acids.

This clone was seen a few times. CDR3 in amino acids: CASSVLWAQRKTGELFF. CDR3 sequence (DNA): TGTGCCAGCAGCGTCCTCTGGGCCCAAAGGAAGACCGGGGAGCTGTTTTTT. This rearrangement joins TRBV7-8 to TRBJ2-2, with D hard to call. The V end was cut by 5 bases, the J end by 5 bases, with 21 bases between. The germline V gene encodes CDR1 SGHVS and CDR2 FQNEAQ. This CDR3 is 17 amino acids long.